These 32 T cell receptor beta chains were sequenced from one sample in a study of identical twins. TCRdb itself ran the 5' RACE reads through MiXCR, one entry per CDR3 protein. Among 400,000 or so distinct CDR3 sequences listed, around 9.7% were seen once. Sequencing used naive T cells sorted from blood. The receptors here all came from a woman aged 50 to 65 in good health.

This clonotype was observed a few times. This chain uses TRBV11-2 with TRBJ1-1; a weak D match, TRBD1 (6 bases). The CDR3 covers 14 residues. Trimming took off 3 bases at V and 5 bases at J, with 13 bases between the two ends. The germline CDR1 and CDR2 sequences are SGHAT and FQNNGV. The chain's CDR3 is CASSFGGAGTEAFF. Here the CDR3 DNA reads TGTGCCAGCAGCTTTGGGGGGGCAGGGACTGAAGCTTTCTTT.

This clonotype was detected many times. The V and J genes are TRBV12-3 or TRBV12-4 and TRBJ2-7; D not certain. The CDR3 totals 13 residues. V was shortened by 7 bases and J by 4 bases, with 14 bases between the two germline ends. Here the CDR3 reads CASIGTQPYEQYF. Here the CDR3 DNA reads TGTGCCAGCATTGGCACGCAACCTTACGAGCAGTACTTC.

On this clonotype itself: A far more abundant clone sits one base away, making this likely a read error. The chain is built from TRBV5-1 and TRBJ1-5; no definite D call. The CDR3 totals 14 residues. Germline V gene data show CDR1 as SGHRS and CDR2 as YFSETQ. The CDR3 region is CASSLSGSNQHQHF. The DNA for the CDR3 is TGCGCCAGCAGCTTGTCGGGTAGCAATCAGCACCAGCATTTT.

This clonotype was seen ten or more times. CDR3 DNA sequence: TGTGCCAGCAGTCCCGGGACAGGGTCTGGAAACACCATATATTTT. Translating it yields CASSPGTGSGNTIYF. V and J are TRBV6-5 and TRBJ1-3; 9 positions agree with TRBD1. Germline V gene lookup returns CDR1 MNHEY and CDR2 SVGAGI. J lost 1 base, V lost 5 bases, and 3 bases had no gene match. The CDR3 is 15 amino acids.

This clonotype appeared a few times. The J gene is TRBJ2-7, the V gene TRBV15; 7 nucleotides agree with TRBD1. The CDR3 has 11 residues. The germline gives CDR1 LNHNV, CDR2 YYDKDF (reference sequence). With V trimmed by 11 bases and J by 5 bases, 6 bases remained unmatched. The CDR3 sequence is CAVTGADEQYV. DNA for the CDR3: TGTGCCGTAACAGGGGCTGACGAGCAGTACGTC.

In DNA form, the CDR3 reads TGCGCCAGCAGCCAGGCCCATGGCTACACCTTC. This translates into CASSQAHGYTF. This chain connects TRBV4-1 to TRBJ1-2; no clear D gene. V lost 3 bases to trimming and J lost 6 bases, with 5 bases between them. CDR3 length: 11 residues. Germline V gene data show CDR1 as MGHRA and CDR2 as YSYEKL.

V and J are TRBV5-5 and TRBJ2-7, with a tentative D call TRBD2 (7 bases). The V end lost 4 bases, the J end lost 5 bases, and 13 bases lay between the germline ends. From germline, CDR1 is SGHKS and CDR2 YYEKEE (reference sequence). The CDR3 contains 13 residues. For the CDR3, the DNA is TGTGCCAGCAGCCCGAGGGGGGGCCACGAGCAGTACGTC. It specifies CASSPRGGHEQYV.

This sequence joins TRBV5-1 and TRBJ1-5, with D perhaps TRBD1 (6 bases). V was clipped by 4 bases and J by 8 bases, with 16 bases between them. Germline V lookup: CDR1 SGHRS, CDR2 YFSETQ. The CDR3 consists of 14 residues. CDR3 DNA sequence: TGCGCCAGCAGCGAGGGACACCAAGGGGAGCCCCAGCATTTT. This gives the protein CASSEGHQGEPQHF.

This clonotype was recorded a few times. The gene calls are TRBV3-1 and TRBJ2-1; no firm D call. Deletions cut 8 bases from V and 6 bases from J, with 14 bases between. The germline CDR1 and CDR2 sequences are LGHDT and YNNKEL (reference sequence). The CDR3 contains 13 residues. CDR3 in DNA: TGTGCCAGCCGACGGTCTAGATTCAATGAGCAGTTCTTC. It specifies CASRRSRFNEQFF.

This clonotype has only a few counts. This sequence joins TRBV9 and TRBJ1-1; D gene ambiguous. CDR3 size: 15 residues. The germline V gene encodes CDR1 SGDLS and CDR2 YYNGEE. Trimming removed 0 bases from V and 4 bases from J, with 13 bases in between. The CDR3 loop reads CASSVVAELSTEAFF. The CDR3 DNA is TGTGCCAGCAGCGTAGTGGCAGAACTCTCCACTGAAGCTTTCTTT.

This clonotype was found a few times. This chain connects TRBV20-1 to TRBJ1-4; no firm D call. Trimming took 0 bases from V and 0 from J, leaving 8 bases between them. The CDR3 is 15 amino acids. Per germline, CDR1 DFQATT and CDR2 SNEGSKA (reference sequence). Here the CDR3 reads CSARDLGTTNEKLFF. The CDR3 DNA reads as TGCAGTGCTAGAGATCTGGGGACAACTAATGAAAAACTGTTTTTT.

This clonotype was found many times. The CDR3 spells CASTGDRGRRYYGYTF. The CDR3 coding sequence is TGTGCCAGCACAGGGGACAGGGGGCGCAGATACTATGGCTACACCTTC. The chain recombines TRBV12-3 or TRBV12-4 with TRBJ1-2, with TRBD1 matching over 12 bases. V was clipped by 7 bases and J by 3 bases; unmatched bases: 9. This CDR3 has 16 amino acids.

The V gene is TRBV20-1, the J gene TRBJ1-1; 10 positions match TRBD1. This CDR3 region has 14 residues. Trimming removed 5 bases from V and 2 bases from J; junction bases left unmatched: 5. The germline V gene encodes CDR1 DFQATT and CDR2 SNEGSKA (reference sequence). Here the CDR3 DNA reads TGCAGTGCTGGGACAGGGGACCTCAACACTGAAGCTTTCTTT. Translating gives CSAGTGDLNTEAFF.

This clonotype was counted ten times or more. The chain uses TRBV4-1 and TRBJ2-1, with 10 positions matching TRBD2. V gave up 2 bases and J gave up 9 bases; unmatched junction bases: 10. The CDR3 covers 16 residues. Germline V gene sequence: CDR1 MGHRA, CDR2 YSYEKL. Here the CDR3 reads CASSQLLAGEVGEQFF. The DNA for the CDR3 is TGCGCCAGCAGCCAACTCCTAGCGGGAGAAGTTGGTGAGCAGTTCTTC.

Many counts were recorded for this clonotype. CDR3 sequence reads: CASSYGGHILRRTEAFF. The CDR3 DNA reads TGTGCCAGCAGCTATGGGGGACACATACTAAGGCGGACTGAAGCTTTCTTT. The V call is TRBV7-2, the J call TRBJ1-1; D perhaps matches TRBD1 (6 bases). Trimming shortened V by 4 bases and J by 5 bases, and 23 bases separated the two germline ends. Germline CDR1 and CDR2: SGHTA and FQGNSA. This CDR3 spans 17 amino acids.

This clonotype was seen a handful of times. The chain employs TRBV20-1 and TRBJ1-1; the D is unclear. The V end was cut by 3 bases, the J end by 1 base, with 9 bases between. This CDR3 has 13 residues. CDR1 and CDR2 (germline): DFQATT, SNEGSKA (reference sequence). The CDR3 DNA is TGCAGTGCTAGGGGCAGCGGGAACACTGAAGCTTTCTTT. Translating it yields CSARGSGNTEAFF.

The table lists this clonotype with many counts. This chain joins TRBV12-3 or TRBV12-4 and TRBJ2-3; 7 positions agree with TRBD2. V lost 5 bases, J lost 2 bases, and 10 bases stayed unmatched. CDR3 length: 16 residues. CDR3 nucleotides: TGTGCCAGCAGTCCAACCCCTGGGGGGGTCACAGATACGCAGTATTTT. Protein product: CASSPTPGGVTDTQYF.

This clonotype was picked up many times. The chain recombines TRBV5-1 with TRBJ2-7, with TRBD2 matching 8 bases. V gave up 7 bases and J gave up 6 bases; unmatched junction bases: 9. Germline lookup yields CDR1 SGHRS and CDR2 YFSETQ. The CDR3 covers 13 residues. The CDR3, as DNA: TGCGCCAGCGGGATAGCGGGAAGCTTCGAGCAGTACTTC. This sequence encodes CASGIAGSFEQYF.

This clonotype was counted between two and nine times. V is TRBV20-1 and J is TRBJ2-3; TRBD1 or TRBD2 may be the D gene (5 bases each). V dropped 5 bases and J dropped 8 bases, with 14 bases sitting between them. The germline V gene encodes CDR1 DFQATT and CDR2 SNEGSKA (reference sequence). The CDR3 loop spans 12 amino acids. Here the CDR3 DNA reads TGCAGTGCTCCCCGGGGCTTGGGTACGCAGTATTTT. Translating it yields CSAPRGLGTQYF.

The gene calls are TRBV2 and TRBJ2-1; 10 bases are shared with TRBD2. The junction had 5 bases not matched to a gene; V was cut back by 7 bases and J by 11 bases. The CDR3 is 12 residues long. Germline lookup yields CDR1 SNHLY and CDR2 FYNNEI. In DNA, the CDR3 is TGTGCCAGCAAGCAGCGGGAGGGCCAGCAGTTCTTC. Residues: CASKQREGQQFF. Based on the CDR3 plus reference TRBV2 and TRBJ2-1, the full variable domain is EPEVTQTPSHQVTQMGQEVILRCVPISNHLYFYWYRQILGQKVEFLVSFYNNEISEKSEIFDDQFSVERPDGSNFTLKIRSTKLEDSAMYFCASKQREGQQFFGPGTRLTVL.

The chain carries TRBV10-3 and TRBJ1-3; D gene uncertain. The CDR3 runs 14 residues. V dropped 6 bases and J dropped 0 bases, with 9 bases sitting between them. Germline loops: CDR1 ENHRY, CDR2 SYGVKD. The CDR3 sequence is CAIRAAGSGNTIYF. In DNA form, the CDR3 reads TGTGCCATCAGGGCTGCAGGCTCTGGAAACACCATATATTTT.

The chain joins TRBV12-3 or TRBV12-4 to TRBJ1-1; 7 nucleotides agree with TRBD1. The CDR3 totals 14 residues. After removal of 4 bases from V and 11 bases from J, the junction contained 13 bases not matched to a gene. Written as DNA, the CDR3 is TGTGCCAGCAGTTCTGCCGGGACAGCCGGGGCGGCTTTCTTT. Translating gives CASSSAGTAGAAFF.

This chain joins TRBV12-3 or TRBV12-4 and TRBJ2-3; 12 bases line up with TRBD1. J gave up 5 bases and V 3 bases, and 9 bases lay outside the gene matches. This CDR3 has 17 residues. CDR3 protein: CASSFPRGQGAGDTQYF. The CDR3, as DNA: TGTGCCAGCAGTTTCCCGAGGGGACAGGGGGCCGGAGATACGCAGTATTTT.

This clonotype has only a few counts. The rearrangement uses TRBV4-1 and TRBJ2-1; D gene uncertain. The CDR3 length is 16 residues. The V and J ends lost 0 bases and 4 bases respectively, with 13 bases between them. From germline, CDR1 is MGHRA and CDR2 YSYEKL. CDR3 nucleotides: TGCGCCAGCAGCCAAGATCCCGGTCCATTTTACAATGAGCAGTTCTTC. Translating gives CASSQDPGPFYNEQFF.

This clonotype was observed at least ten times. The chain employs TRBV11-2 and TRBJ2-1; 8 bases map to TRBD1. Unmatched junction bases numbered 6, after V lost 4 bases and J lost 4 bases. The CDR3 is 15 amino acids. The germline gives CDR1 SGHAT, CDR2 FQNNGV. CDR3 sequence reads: CASSSPRTGYNEQFF. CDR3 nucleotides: TGTGCCAGCAGCTCCCCCCGGACAGGGTACAATGAGCAGTTCTTC. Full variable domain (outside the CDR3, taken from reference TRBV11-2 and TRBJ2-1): EAGVAQSPRYKIIEKRQSVAFWCNPISGHATLYWYQQILGQGPKLLIQFQNNGVVDDSQLPKDRFSAERLKGVDSTLKIQPAKLEDSAVYLCASSSPRTGYNEQFFGPGTRLTVL.

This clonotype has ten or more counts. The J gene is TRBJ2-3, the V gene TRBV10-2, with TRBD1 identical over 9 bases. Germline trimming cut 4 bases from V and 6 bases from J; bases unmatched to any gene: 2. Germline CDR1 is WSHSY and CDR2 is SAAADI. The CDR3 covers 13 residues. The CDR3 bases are TGCGCCAGCAGTGGGACAGGGGCCGATACGCAGTATTTT. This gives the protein CASSGTGADTQYF.

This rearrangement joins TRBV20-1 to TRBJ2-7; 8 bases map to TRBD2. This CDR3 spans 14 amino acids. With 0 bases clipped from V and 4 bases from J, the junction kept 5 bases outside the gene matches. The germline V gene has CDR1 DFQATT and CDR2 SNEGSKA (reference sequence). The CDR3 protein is CSARDTSGIYEQYV. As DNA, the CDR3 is TGCAGTGCTAGAGATACTAGCGGAATTTACGAGCAGTACGTC.

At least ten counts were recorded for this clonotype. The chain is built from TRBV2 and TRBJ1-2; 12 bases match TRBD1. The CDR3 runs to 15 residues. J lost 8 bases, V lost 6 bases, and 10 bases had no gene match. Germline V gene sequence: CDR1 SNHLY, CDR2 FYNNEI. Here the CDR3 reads CASSVNRDRGRGYTF. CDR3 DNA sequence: TGTGCCAGCAGCGTCAACCGGGACAGGGGGCGAGGCTACACCTTC.

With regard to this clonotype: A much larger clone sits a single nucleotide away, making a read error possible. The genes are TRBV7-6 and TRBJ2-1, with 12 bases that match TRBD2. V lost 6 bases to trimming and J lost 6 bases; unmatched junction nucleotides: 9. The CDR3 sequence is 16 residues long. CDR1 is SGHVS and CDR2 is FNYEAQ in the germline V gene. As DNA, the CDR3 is TGTGCCAGCAGAAGGAATGAGACTAGCGGGGGCAATGAGCAGTTCTTC. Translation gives CASRRNETSGGNEQFF.

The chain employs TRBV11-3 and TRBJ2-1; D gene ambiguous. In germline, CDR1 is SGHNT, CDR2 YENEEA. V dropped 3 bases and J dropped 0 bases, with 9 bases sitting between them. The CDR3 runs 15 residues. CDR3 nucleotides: TGTGCCAGCAGCTTTTCAGTAAACTCCTACAATGAGCAGTTCTTC. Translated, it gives CASSFSVNSYNEQFF. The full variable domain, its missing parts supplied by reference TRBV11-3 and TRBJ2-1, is EAGVVQSPRYKIIEKKQPVAFWCNPISGHNTLYWYLQNLGQGPELLIRYENEEAVDDSQLPKDRFSAERLKGVDSTLKIQPAELGDSAVYLCASSFSVNSYNEQFFGPGTRLTVL.

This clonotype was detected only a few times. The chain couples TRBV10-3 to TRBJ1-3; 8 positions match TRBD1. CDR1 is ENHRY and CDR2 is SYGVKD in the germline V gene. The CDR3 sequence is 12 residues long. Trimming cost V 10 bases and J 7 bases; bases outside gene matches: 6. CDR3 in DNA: TGTGCCAACGGACAGGGAACGAACACCATATATTTT. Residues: CANGQGTNTIYF.

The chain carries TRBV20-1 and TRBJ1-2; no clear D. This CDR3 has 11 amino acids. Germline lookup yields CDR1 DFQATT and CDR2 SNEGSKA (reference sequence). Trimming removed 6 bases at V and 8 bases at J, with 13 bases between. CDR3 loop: CSARGGEGYTF. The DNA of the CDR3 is TGCAGTGCCCGCGGCGGAGAGGGCTACACCTTC.